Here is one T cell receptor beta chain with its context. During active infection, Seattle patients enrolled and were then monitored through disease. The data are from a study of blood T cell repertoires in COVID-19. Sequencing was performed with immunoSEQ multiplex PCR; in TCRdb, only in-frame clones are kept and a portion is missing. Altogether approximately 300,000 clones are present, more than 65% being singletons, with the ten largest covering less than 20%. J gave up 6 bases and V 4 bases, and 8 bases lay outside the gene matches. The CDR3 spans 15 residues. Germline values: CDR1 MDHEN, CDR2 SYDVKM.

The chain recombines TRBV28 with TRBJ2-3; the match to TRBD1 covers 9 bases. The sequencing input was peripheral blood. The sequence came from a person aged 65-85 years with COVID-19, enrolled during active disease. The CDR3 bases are TGTGCCAGCAGTTCAGCGGGACAGGGTATCGATACGCAGTATTTT. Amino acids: CASSSAGQGIDTQYF.